A selection of T cell receptor beta chains follows, all from one sample in a study of blood T cell repertoires in COVID-19. This table comes from immunoSEQ multiplex PCR, and its TCRdb copy is limited to in-frame clones, with some not included. Of a few hundred thousand clones listed, over 75% are singletons. The sample taken for sequencing was peripheral blood. The receptors derive from a man in his late teens or twenties with active or convalescent COVID-19. CDR3s include the opening cysteine and the closing phenylalanine or tryptophan. The order of the fields is CDR3 length, V gene, D gene, clone size, J gene, CDR3 protein, CDR3 DNA. D genes are given only for firm matches. Clone size is not always given. Where it is, it says once, few, many or a class for expanded clones.

16	TRBV15	-	-	TRBJ1-1	CATSRDPASGFTEAFF	TGTGCCACCAGCAGAGATCCTGCTTCAGGGTTTACTGAAGCTTTCTTT
13	TRBV3-1/TRBV3-2	-	few	TRBJ1-4	CASSRVSGGKLFF	TGTGCCAGCAGCCGAGTAAGCGGGGGAAAACTGTTTTTT
14	TRBV5-1	TRBD1	few	TRBJ1-5	CASSPGTDNQPQHF	TGCGCCAGCAGCCCGGGGACAGACAATCAGCCCCAGCATTTT
15	TRBV2	-	few	TRBJ2-7	CASSVLSGSSYEQYF	TGTGCCAGCAGTGTGTTGTCAGGCAGCTCCTACGAGCAGTACTTC
17	TRBV11-2	TRBD2	-	TRBJ2-2	CASSPPGLAGYTGELFF	TGTGCCAGCAGCCCTCCGGGGCTAGCGGGGTACACCGGGGAGCTGTTTTTT
11	TRBV5-5	-	-	TRBJ2-7	CASSAALRQYF	TGTGCCAGCAGCGCCGCTCTTAGGCAGTACTTC
15	TRBV2	-	few	TRBJ1-2	CASSVYPTGNYGYTF	TGTGCCAGCAGTGTGTATCCGACAGGAAACTATGGCTACACCTTC
15	TRBV3-1/TRBV3-2	TRBD2	-	TRBJ2-3	CASSQEGLVTDTQYF	TGTGCCAGCAGCCAAGAAGGACTAGTCACAGATACGCAGTATTTT
13	TRBV7-2	-	-	TRBJ1-1	CASSLQGFTEAFF	TGTGCCAGCAGCTTACAGGGGTTCACTGAAGCTTTCTTT
15	TRBV5-6	TRBD2	-	TRBJ2-1	CASSTAGGSYNEQFF	TGTGCCAGCAGCACGGCGGGGGGGAGTTACAATGAGCAGTTCTTC
14	TRBV11-1	TRBD2	-	TRBJ2-1	CASSFTGLANEQFF	TGTGCCAGCAGCTTCACGGGACTAGCGAATGAGCAGTTCTTC
14	TRBV29-1	-	once	TRBJ2-1	CSVEGATSYNEQFF	TGCAGCGTTGAAGGGGCAACCTCCTACAATGAGCAGTTCTTC
16	TRBV4-1	-	-	TRBJ2-4	CASSPPYRATKNIQYF	TGCGCCAGCAGCCCACCCTACAGGGCGACCAAAAACATTCAGTACTTC
14	TRBV11-1	TRBD2	-	TRBJ2-7	CASSLVTSGLEQYF	TGTGCCAGCAGCCTAGTTACTAGCGGACTCGAGCAGTACTTC
18	TRBV13	-	once	TRBJ2-3	CASSLRDSPLRSTDTQYF	TGTGCCAGCAGCTTAAGGGACTCCCCCCTCCGTAGCACAGATACGCAGTATTTT
13	TRBV3-1/TRBV3-2	TRBD2	-	TRBJ2-5	CASRGGWQETQYF	TGTGCCAGCAGGGGGGGGTGGCAAGAGACCCAGTACTTC
14	TRBV2	-	-	TRBJ2-1	CAASPRSSYNEQFF	TGTGCCGCCTCTCCGCGGAGCTCCTACAATGAGCAGTTCTTC
16	TRBV5-8	-	-	TRBJ1-5	CASSLASGTSNQPQHF	TGTGCCAGCAGCTTGGCGTCTGGGACAAGCAATCAGCCCCAGCATTTT
14	TRBV7-9	-	-	TRBJ1-5	CASSLSQSNQPQHF	TGTGCCAGCAGCTTATCACAGAGCAATCAGCCCCAGCATTTT
17	TRBV19	TRBD2	-	TRBJ2-1	CASSSASRAGGQNEQFF	TGTGCCAGTAGTTCGGCGTCCCGAGCGGGGGGGCAAAATGAGCAGTTCTTC
16	TRBV3-1/TRBV3-2	-	-	TRBJ1-4	CASSDSGRDTNEKLFF	TGTGCCAGCAGCGACTCCGGAAGAGATACTAATGAAAAACTGTTTTTT
13	TRBV24-1	TRBD1	once	TRBJ1-5	CASDRGGNQPQHF	TGTGCCAGCGACAGGGGGGGCAATCAGCCCCAGCATTTT
14	TRBV6-2/TRBV6-3	-	-	TRBJ1-1	CASSYNRQNTEAFF	TGTGCCAGCAGTTACAATAGACAGAACACTGAAGCTTTCTTT
13	TRBV5-3	-	-	TRBJ1-1	CARSPEADTEAFF	TGTGCCAGAAGCCCGGAGGCGGACACTGAAGCTTTCTTT
15	TRBV5-1	-	-	TRBJ1-3	CASSLSAQAGNTIYF	TGCGCCAGCAGCTTGTCGGCCCAGGCTGGAAACACCATATATTTT
13	TRBV14	-	-	TRBJ1-1	CASSQRAEDEAFF	TGTGCCAGCAGCCAGAGAGCGGAAGATGAAGCTTTCTTT
14	TRBV27	TRBD1	-	TRBJ1-1	CASSLGTGGTEAFF	TGTGCCAGCAGTTTGGGGACAGGGGGGACTGAAGCTTTCTTT